This is a list of T cell receptor beta chains from one sample in a study of radiation and T cells in renal cell carcinoma. The data were produced by immunoSEQ multiplex PCR, yet TCRdb's version contains in-frame clones alone and is incomplete. Of around 16,000 clones in the sample, about 50% were seen once. This sample comprised tumor tissue, obtained from a patient whose treatment included radiotherapy and nephrectomy. The source of these receptors is a woman aged 55-75 years with renal cell carcinoma. The CDR3 runs from the conserved cysteine through the conserved F or W. The order of the fields is clone size, J gene, V gene, D gene, CDR3 DNA, CDR3 protein. D genes are given only for firm matches. The size of a clone is reported for some rows only, either as once, few or many, or as a class for expanded clones.

clone size: .
J gene: TRBJ1-2
V gene: TRBV5-1
D gene: .
CDR3 DNA: TGCGCCAGCAGCTTCTCCAGGGCGGAAAACTATGGCTACACCTTC
CDR3 protein: CASSFSRAENYGYTF

clone size: .
J gene: TRBJ1-1
V gene: TRBV28
D gene: .
CDR3 DNA: TGTGCCAGCACCCTACGATGGAACACTGAAGCTTTCTTT
CDR3 protein: CASTLRWNTEAFF

clone size: .
J gene: TRBJ1-2
V gene: TRBV15
D gene: TRBD1
CDR3 DNA: TGTGCCACCAGCAGAGACGGACAGGGGGGTGGCTACACCTTC
CDR3 protein: CATSRDGQGGGYTF

clone size: .
J gene: TRBJ1-6
V gene: TRBV27
D gene: TRBD1
CDR3 DNA: TGTGCCAGCAGTTTAACGGGACAGTGGGAGCGGTCACCCCTCCACTTT
CDR3 protein: CASSLTGQWERSPLHF

clone size: .
J gene: TRBJ2-5
V gene: TRBV5-4
D gene: TRBD2
CDR3 DNA: TGTGCCAGCAGCTTGGGTACGTCGGCGGGGGAGTTGACCCAGTACTTC
CDR3 protein: CASSLGTSAGELTQYF

clone size: .
J gene: TRBJ2-7
V gene: TRBV11-3
D gene: .
CDR3 DNA: TGTGCCAGCAGCTTGGGGGGGGACAGCTCGGGCGAGCAGTACTTC
CDR3 protein: CASSLGGDSSGEQYF

clone size: .
J gene: TRBJ2-7
V gene: TRBV2
D gene: .
CDR3 DNA: TGTGCCAGCAGCCCCGCCCCTAGCGCAGGTTACGAGCAGTACTTC
CDR3 protein: CASSPAPSAGYEQYF

clone size: .
J gene: TRBJ2-3
V gene: TRBV5-4
D gene: TRBD2
CDR3 DNA: TGTGCCAGCAGCTCCTGGACTAGCGGGAGGCGCGATACGCAGTATTTT
CDR3 protein: CASSSWTSGRRDTQYF

clone size: few
J gene: TRBJ1-6
V gene: TRBV11-2
D gene: .
CDR3 DNA: TGTGCCAGCAGGTCGTCGGAGAGGTCACCCCTCCACTTT
CDR3 protein: CASRSSERSPLHF

clone size: .
J gene: TRBJ1-1
V gene: TRBV10-3
D gene: .
CDR3 DNA: TGTGCCATCAGTGCCGACAGGAACACTGAAGCTTTCTTT
CDR3 protein: CAISADRNTEAFF

clone size: .
J gene: TRBJ2-7
V gene: TRBV5-1
D gene: TRBD2
CDR3 DNA: TGCGCCAGCAGCTTGGTTTCGGGGGGACCGGTCCCCTACGAGCAGTACTTC
CDR3 protein: CASSLVSGGPVPYEQYF

clone size: .
J gene: TRBJ1-4
V gene: TRBV6-6
D gene: .
CDR3 DNA: TGTGCCAGTTCTGGAGGAGCTAATGAAAAACTGTTTTTT
CDR3 protein: CASSGGANEKLFF

clone size: .
J gene: TRBJ1-2
V gene: TRBV6-1
D gene: .
CDR3 DNA: TGTGCCAGCAGTGAAAGGCCTGTGAAAGGTGGCTACACCTTC
CDR3 protein: CASSERPVKGGYTF

clone size: .
J gene: TRBJ2-1
V gene: TRBV15
D gene: TRBD1
CDR3 DNA: TGTGCCACCCAGGACAGGGGCTCCTACAATGAGCAGTTCTTC
CDR3 protein: CATQDRGSYNEQFF

clone size: once
J gene: TRBJ1-1
V gene: TRBV27
D gene: .
CDR3 DNA: TGTGCCAGCAGCCCATTGAGGGGGTTACAGCACACTGAAGCTTTCTTT
CDR3 protein: CASSPLRGLQHTEAFF

clone size: .
J gene: TRBJ2-7
V gene: TRBV14
D gene: .
CDR3 DNA: TGTGCCAGCACCCTCGGGGATACGAGGGACGAGCAGTACTTC
CDR3 protein: CASTLGDTRDEQYF

clone size: many
J gene: TRBJ2-5
V gene: TRBV6-6
D gene: TRBD1
CDR3 DNA: TGTGCCAGCAGCAGACAGGGGGAGACCCAGTACTTC
CDR3 protein: CASSRQGETQYF

clone size: .
J gene: TRBJ1-4
V gene: TRBV7-2
D gene: TRBD1
CDR3 DNA: TGTGCCAGCAGTACAGACAGGGTTGCAACTAATGAAAAACTGTTTTTT
CDR3 protein: CASSTDRVATNEKLFF

clone size: .
J gene: TRBJ1-1
V gene: TRBV5-4
D gene: .
CDR3 DNA: TGTGCCAGCAGCTTTTCCGGACGGGTGAACACTGAAGCTTTCTTT
CDR3 protein: CASSFSGRVNTEAFF

clone size: large
J gene: TRBJ1-3
V gene: TRBV19
D gene: TRBD1
CDR3 DNA: TGTGCCACCTTCGACAGGGGGCCCGGAAACACCATATATTTT
CDR3 protein: CATFDRGPGNTIYF

clone size: .
J gene: TRBJ1-1
V gene: TRBV4-1
D gene: .
CDR3 DNA: TGCGCCAGCAGCCAAAGTGGGGGGTCGGGTGGGATGAACACTGAAGCTTTCTTT
CDR3 protein: CASSQSGGSGGMNTEAFF

clone size: .
J gene: TRBJ1-5
V gene: TRBV7-2
D gene: .
CDR3 DNA: TGTGCCAGCAGCTTACGGGCAGCCGACGGGCCCCAGCATTTT
CDR3 protein: CASSLRAADGPQHF

clone size: .
J gene: TRBJ1-2
V gene: TRBV18
D gene: TRBD1
CDR3 DNA: TGTGCCAGCTCACTTGGGACAGGACTCGATGGCTACACCTTC
CDR3 protein: CASSLGTGLDGYTF

clone size: many
J gene: TRBJ2-3
V gene: TRBV20-1
D gene: .
CDR3 DNA: TGCAGTGTGGAGCCCTTGAATACGCAGTATTTT
CDR3 protein: CSVEPLNTQYF

clone size: .
J gene: TRBJ1-1
V gene: TRBV7-3
D gene: .
CDR3 DNA: TGTGCCAGCAGTCCGTCCTTGAACACTGAAGCTTTCTTT
CDR3 protein: CASSPSLNTEAFF

clone size: once
J gene: TRBJ2-5
V gene: TRBV30
D gene: .
CDR3 DNA: TGTGCCTGGAGTTGGGGTTCTGAGGAGACCCAGTACTTC
CDR3 protein: CAWSWGSEETQYF

clone size: .
J gene: TRBJ2-7
V gene: TRBV14
D gene: .
CDR3 DNA: TGTGCCAGCAGCCAGTTACCTTCCGAAGGGTACGAGCAGTACTTC
CDR3 protein: CASSQLPSEGYEQYF

clone size: .
J gene: TRBJ2-7
V gene: TRBV5-1
D gene: .
CDR3 DNA: TGCGCCAGCAGCTTCGAAACTAAGCCCTACGAGCAGTACTTC
CDR3 protein: CASSFETKPYEQYF

clone size: .
J gene: TRBJ2-2
V gene: TRBV4-3
D gene: TRBD2
CDR3 DNA: TGCGCCAGCAGCCAAGTAGGCGGGAGGAATTCCGGGGAGCTGTTTTTT
CDR3 protein: CASSQVGGRNSGELFF

clone size: .
J gene: TRBJ1-5
V gene: TRBV6-5
D gene: .
CDR3 DNA: TGTGCCAGTGTCATAGGCTCGGCGGGTCAGCCCCAGCATTTT
CDR3 protein: CASVIGSAGQPQHF

clone size: .
J gene: TRBJ2-7
V gene: TRBV28
D gene: .
CDR3 DNA: TGTGCCAGCGGAAGGTGGGGGTACGAGCAGTACTTC
CDR3 protein: CASGRWGYEQYF

clone size: .
J gene: TRBJ2-3
V gene: TRBV29-1
D gene: .
CDR3 DNA: TGCAGCACTGGAGATAGCGATCCTAGCACAGATACGCAGTATTTT
CDR3 protein: CSTGDSDPSTDTQYF

clone size: .
J gene: TRBJ2-3
V gene: TRBV6-9
D gene: TRBD2
CDR3 DNA: TGTGCCAGCAGTTATTTCGCGGGCCCACAGCGGGAGGGGTCAGATACGCAGTATTTT
CDR3 protein: CASSYFAGPQREGSDTQYF

clone size: .
J gene: TRBJ1-6
V gene: TRBV10-3
D gene: .
CDR3 DNA: TGTGCCATCAGTGAGCAGGTGGGGCGTAATTCACCCCTCCACTTT
CDR3 protein: CAISEQVGRNSPLHF

clone size: few
J gene: TRBJ1-6
V gene: TRBV9
D gene: .
CDR3 DNA: TGTGCCAGCAGCCCACATCCCTGGGGTAATTCACCCCTCCACTTT
CDR3 protein: CASSPHPWGNSPLHF

clone size: many
J gene: TRBJ2-7
V gene: TRBV4-3
D gene: TRBD2
CDR3 DNA: TGCGCCAGCAGCCAAGGGATTAGCGGGAGGGACCTCGGGGTATACGAGCAGTACTTC
CDR3 protein: CASSQGISGRDLGVYEQYF

clone size: .
J gene: TRBJ1-2
V gene: TRBV4-3
D gene: .
CDR3 DNA: TGCGCCAGCAGCCAAGAACGAAACAGCAACTATGGCTACACCTTC
CDR3 protein: CASSQERNSNYGYTF

clone size: .
J gene: TRBJ2-3
V gene: TRBV7-9
D gene: .
CDR3 DNA: TGTGCCAGCAGCCTGTTAGGTCCGCAGTATTTT
CDR3 protein: CASSLLGPQYF

clone size: .
J gene: TRBJ1-1
V gene: TRBV27
D gene: .
CDR3 DNA: TGTGCCAGCAATGACCGGGGGACTGAAGCTTTCTTT
CDR3 protein: CASNDRGTEAFF